This TCR beta chain appears in the sequencing data of a study of T-cell memory formation after mild COVID-19. TCRdb reprocessed the 5' RACE reads via MiXCR and lists one record per CDR3 protein. The table includes 200,000 to 250,000 distinct CDR3 sequences, 8% to 11% detected once. The V end was cut by 3 bases, the J end by 3 bases, with 15 bases between. Germline lookup yields CDR1 LNHDA and CDR2 SQIVND (reference sequence). The CDR3 contains 16 residues. Sequencing was carried out using PBMCs or a T cell subset sorted from them (not recorded which). The chain links TRBV19 to TRBJ1-5; D remains ambiguous. This clonotype originated in a man younger than 35 who had mild COVID-19 (a few samples of this study predate the infection). Cell type and time point are not known. Here the CDR3 reads CASSIIWTADNQPQHF. In DNA form, the CDR3 reads TGTGCCAGTAGTATCATATGGACCGCAGACAATCAGCCCCAGCATTTT.